These 8 T cell receptor beta chains share one sample of origin, sequenced in a study of blood T cell repertoires in COVID-19. Method: immunoSEQ multiplex PCR; TCRdb's copy keeps in-frame clones and lacks some. In the table there are under 250,000 clones, 75% to 90% of which are singletons. Material for sequencing was PBMCs or T cells enriched from blood (not recorded which). The origin of the receptors is a woman aged 30 to 39 who had been exposed to COVID-19.

The J gene is TRBJ2-7, the V gene TRBV25-1, with 7 positions matching TRBD2. After removal of 0 bases from V and 2 bases from J, the junction contained 1 base not matched to a gene. Germline V gene data show CDR1 as MGHDK and CDR2 as SYGVNS. The CDR3 loop spans 14 amino acids. CDR3 in DNA: TGTGCCAGCAGTGAATACGCGGGAGCCTACGAGCAGTACTTC. Translated: CASSEYAGAYEQYF.

The chain links TRBV11-3 to TRBJ2-2; the match to TRBD2 covers 11 bases. Germline trimming cut 3 bases from V and 2 bases from J; bases unmatched to any gene: 5. CDR3 length: 17 amino acids. Looked up from germline, CDR1 is SGHNT and CDR2 is YENEEA. This CDR3 reads CASSFRTSGLNTGELFF. The CDR3 DNA follows: TGTGCCAGCAGCTTCCGGACTAGCGGGCTCAACACCGGGGAGCTGTTTTTT.

This chain connects TRBV5-4 to TRBJ1-6; the D is unclear. Germline V CDR1 and CDR2: SGHNT, YYREEE (reference sequence). The ends were cut back, 0 bases at V and 7 bases at J, with 8 bases in the middle. This CDR3 has 14 amino acids. The CDR3 DNA is TGTGCCAGCAGCTTGGACCCTATAAATTCACCCCTCCACTTT. This encodes CASSLDPINSPLHF.

CDR3 sequence (DNA): TGTGCCAGCAGCTTCGCCGGGCTAGCGGACAATGAGCAGTTCTTC. Amino acids: CASSFAGLADNEQFF. V usage is TRBV11-2 and J usage is TRBJ2-1; TRBD2 agrees at 7 bases. Germline V gene sequence: CDR1 SGHAT, CDR2 FQNNGV. This CDR3 region has 15 residues. The ends lost 3 bases at V and 5 bases at J; junction bases unmatched: 7.

The J gene is TRBJ1-6, the V gene TRBV9, with D possibly being TRBD1 (5 bases). The CDR3 spans 15 residues. Trimming stripped 0 bases from V and 6 bases from J, with 10 bases between. Germline V gene sequence: CDR1 SGDLS, CDR2 YYNGEE. CDR3 DNA sequence: TGTGCCAGCAGCGTAGCGCAGGGTCGTAATTCACCCCTCCACTTT. This codes for CASSVAQGRNSPLHF.

The rearrangement joins TRBV3-1 (or the pseudogene TRBV3-2) to TRBJ1-2, with unresolved D. The length of the CDR3 is 12 residues. Germline V gene data show CDR1 as LGHDT and CDR2 as YNNKEL (reference sequence). The V gene lost 1 base and the J gene lost 8 bases, with 8 bases spanning the gap. The CDR3 bases are TGTGCCAGCAGCCAAGTCCAGAGGGGCTACACCTTC. Encoded protein: CASSQVQRGYTF.

This sequence joins TRBV2 and TRBJ1-1; TRBD1 is a possible D gene (6 bases). V lost 5 bases and J 1 base, leaving 8 bases between the germline ends. CDR3 length: 13 amino acids. The germline CDR1 and CDR2 sequences are SNHLY and FYNNEI. Written as DNA, the CDR3 is TGTGCCAGCAGTAGCAGGGGGAACACTGAAGCTTTCTTT. It translates to CASSSRGNTEAFF.

The genes are TRBV5-4 and TRBJ2-5, with D hard to call. Germline CDR1 is SGHNT and CDR2 is YYREEE (reference sequence). This CDR3 is 15 amino acids long. Trimming shortened V by 0 bases and J by 2 bases, and 11 bases separated the two germline ends. The DNA for the CDR3 is TGTGCCAGCAGCTTGGGAGAGGCGGATCAAGAGACCCAGTACTTC. The encoded protein is CASSLGEADQETQYF.